The clone carrying this T cell receptor beta chain was counted at least ten times. Antigen: not known. This entry is derived from a study of T-cell reconstitution after alpha-beta-depleted transplantation in children. Preparation of the TCRbeta library was carried out with unique molecular identifiers. TCRdb re-called the PCR reads through MiXCR, storing one row per CDR3 protein. The sample shows 500,000 or so distinct CDR3 sequences, about an eighth of them seen only once. Points from the study as a whole: Surviving recipient cells, namely T cells and thymic progenitors, were the source of high day-60 TCRbeta diversity in some patients. It was newly produced T cells that mostly accounted for T-cell counts and diversity one year after transplant. About two months after transplant, alpha-beta T cells reportedly came from several hundred expanded graft clones.

Germline CDR1 SGHTA, CDR2 FQGNSA. The length of the CDR3 is 15 residues. Unmatched junction bases numbered 7, after V lost 1 base and J lost 8 bases. The chain couples TRBV7-2 to TRBJ1-4, with 7 bases matching TRBD1. This TCR came from a female patient aged 2-15 years who had a stem cell transplant for aplastic anemia, so the T cells may come from the graft donor. The specimen comprised PBMCs, mostly from graft donor cells, sampled 180 days after TCRalphabeta/CD19-depleted stem cell transplant. This CDR3 reads CASSLGGRGREKLFF. In DNA form, the CDR3 reads TGTGCCAGCAGCTTAGGCGGCAGGGGGAGAGAAAAACTGTTTTTT. Complete variable domain (other parts from reference TRBV7-2 and TRBJ1-4): GAGVSQSPSNKVTEKGKDVELRCDPISGHTALYWYRQSLGQGLEFLIYFQGNSAPDKSGLPSDRFSAERTGGSVSTLTIQRTQQEDSAVYLCASSLGGRGREKLFFGSGTQLSVL.